Sequencing of this T cell receptor beta chain was carried out in a study of T cells in localized non-small cell lung cancer. Points from the study as a whole: Only one tumor region went through sequencing, so heterogeneity may still be there. Median detection of top 100 tumor clones in adjacent lung was approximately 50 clones. Measurement of T cell clonality placed uninvolved adjacent lung highest, above the level in tumor.

As for this clone: What it binds is unknown.

From germline, CDR1 is MNHEY and CDR2 SVGAGI. V gave up 4 bases and J gave up 5 bases, with 20 bases separating them. The CDR3 runs 16 residues. Clones were sequenced by immunoSEQ multiplex PCR, and TCRdb holds only the in-frame ones, with some missing. Among 25,000 to 35,000 clones listed, about 80% were seen once. Here the sequenced sample was peripheral blood mononuclear cells, taken before any cancer treatment. The chain combines TRBV6-5 with TRBJ2-5; no definite D call. The clonotype originates from a man between 40 and 75 years old with stage III lung adenocarcinoma. The DNA for the CDR3 is TGTGCCAGCAGTTCGAAGATGGGGTGGGAAGGGGAGACCCAGTACTTC. This translates into CASSSKMGWEGETQYF.